This T cell receptor beta chain was observed in a study of CD8+CD57+ T cells in acquired aplastic anemia. In its sample, this clonotype was seen many times. Selection for sequencing was limited to patients who had shown CD8+CD57+ cell expansion by flow cytometry. Genomic DNA acted as the template from which TCR beta VDJ combination and CDR3 sequence profiling were carried out. Via MiXCR, TCRdb re-called the reads, giving one row per CDR3 protein. The profile shows a few hundred thousand distinct CDR3 sequences, roughly a third of them singletons. V lost 4 bases to trimming and J lost 2 bases; unmatched junction nucleotides: 4. Looked up from germline, CDR1 is SQVTM and CDR2 is ANQGSEA. The CDR3 length is 13 residues.

The rearrangement links TRBV29-1 to TRBJ2-7; TRBD2 matches at 8 bases. The origin of this receptor is a human donor with aplastic anemia. Sequenced input: sorted CD4+, CD8+, or CD8+CD57+ T cells (not recorded which) from PBMCs. CDR3 coding DNA: TGCAGCGTTGTGACTAGCGAACCCTACGAGCAGTACTTC. This translates into CSVVTSEPYEQYF.